This TCR beta chain is from a study of human T cells and chemical hapten exposure. Study as a whole: During the roughly 25-week study period, patients had diphenylcyclopropenone applied to the scalp every week. Patch tests put 0.01% DPC on the upper back, read at 6 days.

General observations from the study: PT1 expanded TCR counts and patch test score were linked, and their correlation was positive.

The time point denotes: pre-sensitization, week 0. Sample treatment: therapeutic diphenylcyclopropenone sensitization with weekly scalp DPC. During construction of the library, unique molecular identifiers were attached to individual cDNA molecules for quantitative, reproducible TCR counting. Via MiXCR, TCRdb re-called the RACE reads, giving one row per CDR3 protein. Among tens of thousands of distinct CDR3 sequences listed, around a tenth were seen once. The germline V gene has CDR1 SGHNT and CDR2 YYREEE (reference sequence). There are 15 residues in the CDR3. V shed 4 bases, J shed 2 bases, and the junction held 7 bases outside the gene matches. This clonotype was seen many times. Its matching antigen is unknown.

The source material was whole blood, sampled in connection with sensitization to the hapten diphenylcyclopropenone (DPC). The sequence was obtained from a middle-aged woman with alopecia areata. Some clones in this sample may be carry-over from other donors' samples. This chain connects TRBV5-4 to TRBJ2-3, with 7 bases lining up with TRBD1. In DNA, the CDR3 is TGTGCCAGCAGCCAAGGGACAGCCTCCACAGATACGCAGTATTTT. Residues: CASSQGTASTDTQYF. The variable domain in full, with the rest retrieved from reference TRBV5-4 and TRBJ2-3, is ETGVTQSPTHLIKTRGQQVTLRCSSQSGHNTVSWYQQALGQGPQFIFQYYREEENGRGNFPPRFSGLQFPNYSSELNVNALELDDSALYLCASSQGTASTDTQYFGPGTRLTVL.